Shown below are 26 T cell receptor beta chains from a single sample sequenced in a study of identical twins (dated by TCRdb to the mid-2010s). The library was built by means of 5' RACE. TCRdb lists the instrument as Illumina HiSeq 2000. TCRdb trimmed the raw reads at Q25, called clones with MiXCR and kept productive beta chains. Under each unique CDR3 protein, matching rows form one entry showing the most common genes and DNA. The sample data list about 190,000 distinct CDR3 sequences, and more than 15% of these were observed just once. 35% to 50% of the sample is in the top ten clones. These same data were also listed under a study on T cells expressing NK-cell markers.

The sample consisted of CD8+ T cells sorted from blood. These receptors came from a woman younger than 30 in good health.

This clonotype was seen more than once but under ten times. CDR3 protein: CASSQTRDRVEAFF. In nucleotides, the CDR3 is TGTGCCAGCAGCCAGACGCGGGACAGGGTTGAAGCTTTCTTT. J is TRBJ1-1 and V is TRBV3-1, with TRBD1 matching over 9 bases. Trimming removed 3 bases from V and 7 bases from J; junction bases left unmatched: 6. The V gene's germline CDR1 is LGHDT and CDR2 YNNKEL (reference sequence). The CDR3 runs to 14 residues.

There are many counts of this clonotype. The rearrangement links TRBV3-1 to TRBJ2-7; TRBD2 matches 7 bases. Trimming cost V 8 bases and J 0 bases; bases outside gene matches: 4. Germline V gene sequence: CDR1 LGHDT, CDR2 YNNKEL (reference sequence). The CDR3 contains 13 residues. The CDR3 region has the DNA TGTGCCAGCGGCGGGGGTATCTCCTACGAGCAGTACTTC. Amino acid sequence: CASGGGISYEQYF.

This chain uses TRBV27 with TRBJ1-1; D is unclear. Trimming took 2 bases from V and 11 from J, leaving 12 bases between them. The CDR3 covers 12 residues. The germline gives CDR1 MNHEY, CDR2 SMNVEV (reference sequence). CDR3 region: CASSLPKGSAFF. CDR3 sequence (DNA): TGTGCCAGCAGTTTACCCAAGGGTAGTGCTTTCTTT.

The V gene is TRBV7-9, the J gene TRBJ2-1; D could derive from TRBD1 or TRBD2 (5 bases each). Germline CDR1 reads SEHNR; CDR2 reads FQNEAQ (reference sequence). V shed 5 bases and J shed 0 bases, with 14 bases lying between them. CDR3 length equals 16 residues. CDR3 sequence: CASSPSHGASYNEQFF. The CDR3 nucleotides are TGTGCCAGCAGCCCATCCCACGGGGCCTCCTACAATGAGCAGTTCTTC.

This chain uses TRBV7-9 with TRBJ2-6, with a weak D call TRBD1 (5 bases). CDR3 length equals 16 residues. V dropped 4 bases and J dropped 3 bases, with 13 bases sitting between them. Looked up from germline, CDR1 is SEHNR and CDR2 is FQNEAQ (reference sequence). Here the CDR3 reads CASSSPQGIGANVLTF. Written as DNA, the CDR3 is TGTGCCAGCAGCTCACCGCAGGGTATTGGGGCCAACGTCCTGACTTTC.

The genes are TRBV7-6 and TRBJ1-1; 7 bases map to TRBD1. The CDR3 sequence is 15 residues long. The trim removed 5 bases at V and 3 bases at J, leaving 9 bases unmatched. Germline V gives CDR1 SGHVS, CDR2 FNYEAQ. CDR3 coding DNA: TGTGCCAGCAGCGCCTCGACAGGGATGGACACTGAAGCTTTCTTT. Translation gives CASSASTGMDTEAFF. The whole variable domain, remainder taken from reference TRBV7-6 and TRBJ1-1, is GAGVSQSPRYKVTKRGQDVALRCDPISGHVSLYWYRQALGQGPEFLTYFNYEAQQDKSGLPNDRFSAERPEGSISTLTIQRTEQRDSAMYRCASSASTGMDTEAFFGQGTRLTVV.

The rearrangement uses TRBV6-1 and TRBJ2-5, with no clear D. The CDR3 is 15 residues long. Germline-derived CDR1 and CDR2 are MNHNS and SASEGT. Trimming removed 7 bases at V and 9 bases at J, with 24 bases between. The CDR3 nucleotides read TGTGCCAGCACCCTATACCAAGGGCCTTCTGAGGCCCAGTACTTC. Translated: CASTLYQGPSEAQYF.

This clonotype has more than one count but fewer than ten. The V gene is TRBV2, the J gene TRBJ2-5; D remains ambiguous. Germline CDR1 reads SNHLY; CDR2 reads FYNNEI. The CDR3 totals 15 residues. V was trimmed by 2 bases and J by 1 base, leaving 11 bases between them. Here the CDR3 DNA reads TGTGCCAGCAGTGAATCGTTCGTCTCCCAAGAGACCCAGTACTTC. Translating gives CASSESFVSQETQYF. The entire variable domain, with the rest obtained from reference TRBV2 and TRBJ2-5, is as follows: EPEVTQTPSHQVTQMGQEVILRCVPISNHLYFYWYRQILGQKVEFLVSFYNNEISEKSEIFDDQFSVERPDGSNFTLKIRSTKLEDSAMYFCASSESFVSQETQYFGPGTRLLVL.

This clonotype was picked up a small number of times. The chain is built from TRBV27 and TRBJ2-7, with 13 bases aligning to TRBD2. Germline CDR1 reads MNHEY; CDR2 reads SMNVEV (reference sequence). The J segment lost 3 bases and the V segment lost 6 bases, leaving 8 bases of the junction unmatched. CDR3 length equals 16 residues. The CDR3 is CASSSGLAGRYYEQYF. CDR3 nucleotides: TGTGCCAGCAGCTCGGGACTAGCGGGAAGATACTACGAGCAGTACTTC.

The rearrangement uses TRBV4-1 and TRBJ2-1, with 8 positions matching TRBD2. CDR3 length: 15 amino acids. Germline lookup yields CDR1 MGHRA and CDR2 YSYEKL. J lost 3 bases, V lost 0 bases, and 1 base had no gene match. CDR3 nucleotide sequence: TGCGCCAGCAGCCAAGAAGGGACTAGCTACAATGAGCAGTTCTTC. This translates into CASSQEGTSYNEQFF.

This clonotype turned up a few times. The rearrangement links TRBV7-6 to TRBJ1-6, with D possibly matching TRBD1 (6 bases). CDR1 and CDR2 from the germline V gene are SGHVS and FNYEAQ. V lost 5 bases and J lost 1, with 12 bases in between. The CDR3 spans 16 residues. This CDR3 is CASSLGGTSYNSPLHF. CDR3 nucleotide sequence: TGTGCCAGCAGCCTAGGGGGGACATCCTATAATTCACCCCTCCACTTT.

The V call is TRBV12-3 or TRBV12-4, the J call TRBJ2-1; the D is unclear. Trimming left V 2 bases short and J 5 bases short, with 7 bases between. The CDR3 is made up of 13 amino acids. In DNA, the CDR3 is TGTGCCAGCAGTTTAAGTAGTCACAATGAGCAGTTCTTC. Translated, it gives CASSLSSHNEQFF.

The CDR3, as DNA: TGTGCCAGCAGCCCCGTAGTGGACAGCTTCTACGAGCAGTACTTC. It yields the protein CASSPVVDSFYEQYF. This chain links TRBV4-2 with TRBJ2-7; D may be TRBD1 (6 bases). Trimming left V 4 bases short and J 3 bases short, with 16 bases between. Germline-derived CDR1 and CDR2 are LGHNA and YNFKEQ. The CDR3 extends over 15 amino acids.

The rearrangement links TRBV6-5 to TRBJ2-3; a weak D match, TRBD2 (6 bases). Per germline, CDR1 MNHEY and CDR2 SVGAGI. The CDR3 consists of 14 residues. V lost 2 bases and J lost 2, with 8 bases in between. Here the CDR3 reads CASSYGTYTDTQYF. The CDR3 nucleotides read TGTGCCAGCAGTTACGGGACTTACACAGATACGCAGTATTTT.

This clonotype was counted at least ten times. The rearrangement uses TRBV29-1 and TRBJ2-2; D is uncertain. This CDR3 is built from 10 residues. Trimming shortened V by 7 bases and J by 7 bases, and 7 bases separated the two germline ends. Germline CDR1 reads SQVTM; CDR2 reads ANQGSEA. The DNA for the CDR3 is TGCAGCGCTTATAGCGGGGAGCTGTTTTTT. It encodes CSAYSGELFF.

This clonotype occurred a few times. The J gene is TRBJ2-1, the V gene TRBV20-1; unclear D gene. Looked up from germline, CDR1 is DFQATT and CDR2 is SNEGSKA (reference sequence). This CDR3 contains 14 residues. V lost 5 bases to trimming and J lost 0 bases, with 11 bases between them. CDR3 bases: TGCAGTGCTCCGTACCGGTTCTCCTACAATGAGCAGTTCTTC. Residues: CSAPYRFSYNEQFF.

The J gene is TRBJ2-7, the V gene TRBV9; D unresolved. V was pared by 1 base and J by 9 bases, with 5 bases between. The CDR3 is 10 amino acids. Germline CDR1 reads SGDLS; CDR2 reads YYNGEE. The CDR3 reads CASSVPGQYF. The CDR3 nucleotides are TGTGCCAGCAGCGTACCAGGGCAGTACTTC.

The CDR3 reads CASSLGSPQGFEQFF. The CDR3 DNA reads as TGTGCCAGCAGTTTAGGGAGCCCACAGGGGTTTGAGCAGTTCTTC. This rearrangement joins TRBV12-3 or TRBV12-4 to TRBJ2-1; 7 bases fit TRBD1. V lost 1 base and J lost 9; bases outside the gene matches: 9. This CDR3 is 15 amino acids long.

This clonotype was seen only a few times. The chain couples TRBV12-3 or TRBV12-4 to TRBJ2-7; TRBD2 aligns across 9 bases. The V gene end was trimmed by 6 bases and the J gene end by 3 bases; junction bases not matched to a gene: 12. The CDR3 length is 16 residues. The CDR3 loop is CASRRSFSGRGYEQYF. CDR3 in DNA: TGTGCCAGCAGACGCTCCTTTAGCGGGAGAGGCTACGAGCAGTACTTC.

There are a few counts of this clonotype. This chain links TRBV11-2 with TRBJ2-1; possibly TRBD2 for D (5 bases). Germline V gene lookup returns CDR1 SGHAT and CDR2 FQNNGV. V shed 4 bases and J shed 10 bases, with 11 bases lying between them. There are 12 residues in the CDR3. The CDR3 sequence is CASSSNREEQFF. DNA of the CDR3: TGTGCCAGCAGCTCGAACCGGGAAGAGCAGTTCTTC.

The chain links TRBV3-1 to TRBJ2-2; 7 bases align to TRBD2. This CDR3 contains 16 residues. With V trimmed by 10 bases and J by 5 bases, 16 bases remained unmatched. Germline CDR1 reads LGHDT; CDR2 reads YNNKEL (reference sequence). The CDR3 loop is CATKSSAGLPTGELFF. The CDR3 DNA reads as TGTGCCACCAAATCCTCAGCGGGACTGCCGACCGGGGAGCTGTTTTTT.

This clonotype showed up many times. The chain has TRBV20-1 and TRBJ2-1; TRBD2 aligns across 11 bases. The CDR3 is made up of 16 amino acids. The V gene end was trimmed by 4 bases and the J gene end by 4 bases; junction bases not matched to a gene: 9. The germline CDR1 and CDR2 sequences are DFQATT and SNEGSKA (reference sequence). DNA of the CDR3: TGCAGTGCTATCCCGACTAGCGGGGACCGATACAATGAGCAGTTCTTC. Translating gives CSAIPTSGDRYNEQFF.

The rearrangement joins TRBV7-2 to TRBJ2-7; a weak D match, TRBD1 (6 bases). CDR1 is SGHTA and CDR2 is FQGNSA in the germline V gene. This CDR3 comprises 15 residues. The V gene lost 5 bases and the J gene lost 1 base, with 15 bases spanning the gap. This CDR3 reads CASSPTHRVSYEQYF. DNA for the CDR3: TGTGCCAGCAGCCCGACTCACAGGGTTTCCTACGAGCAGTACTTC.

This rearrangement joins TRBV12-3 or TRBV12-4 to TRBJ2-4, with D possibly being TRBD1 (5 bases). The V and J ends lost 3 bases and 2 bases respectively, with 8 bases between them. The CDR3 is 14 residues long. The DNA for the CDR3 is TGTGCCAGCAGTTTTTGGGGCCCCAAAAACATTCAGTACTTC. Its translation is CASSFWGPKNIQYF.

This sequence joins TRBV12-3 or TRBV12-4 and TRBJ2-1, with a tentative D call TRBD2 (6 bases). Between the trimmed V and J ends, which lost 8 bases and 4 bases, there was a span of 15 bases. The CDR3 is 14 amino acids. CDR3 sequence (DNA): TGTGCCAGCGCCCTCGGGACTGTTTACAATGAGCAGTTCTTC. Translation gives CASALGTVYNEQFF.

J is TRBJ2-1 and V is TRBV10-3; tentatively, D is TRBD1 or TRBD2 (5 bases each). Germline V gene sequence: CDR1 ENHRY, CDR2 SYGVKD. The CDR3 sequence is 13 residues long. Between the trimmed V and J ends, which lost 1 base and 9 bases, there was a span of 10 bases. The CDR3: CAISELSGTEQFF. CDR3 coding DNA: TGTGCCATCAGTGAGTTATCCGGGACTGAGCAGTTCTTC.